One and the same sample provided the 30 T cell receptor beta chains below, sequenced in a study of vaccination and CD4 T cells after COVID-19. With the Oncomine TCR Beta short-read assay, DNA from cultured CD4+ T cells was sequenced. TCRdb re-derived calls from the PCR reads in MiXCR, one entry per CDR3 protein. The table shows approximately 25,000 distinct CDR3 sequences, with less than 80% occurring only once. The treatment was: approximately nine-day PBMC culture with coronavirus spike peptide pools or control peptides (ViraFEST assay). What these receptors recognize is not known. The material sequenced was CD4+ T cells from blood, cultured in vitro. These receptors came from a human donor who had recovered from COVID-19.

A single count supports this clonotype. This chain links TRBV30 with TRBJ1-1; 8 bases agree with TRBD1. J was trimmed by 5 bases and V by 7 bases; bases with no gene match: 12. CDR1 and CDR2 from the germline V gene are GTSNPN and SVGIG (reference sequence). The CDR3 has 14 amino acids. The CDR3 loop is CAFTDRGLGTEAFF. The CDR3 region has the DNA TGTGCCTTTACTGACAGGGGATTGGGGACTGAAGCTTTCTTT.

V usage is TRBV27 and J usage is TRBJ2-7; 8 bases are shared with TRBD2. This CDR3 comprises 15 residues. V lost 5 bases and J lost 4; bases outside the gene matches: 10. The germline gives CDR1 MNHEY, CDR2 SMNVEV (reference sequence). CDR3 DNA sequence: TGTGCCAGCAGTCCCCAGCGGGAGCAAGGGTACGAGCAGTACTTC. As protein: CASSPQREQGYEQYF.

This clonotype was seen a few times. V usage is TRBV20-1 and J usage is TRBJ2-7, with D uncertain. Trimming took off 1 base at V and 3 bases at J, with 13 bases between the two ends. There are 14 residues in the CDR3. Looked up from germline, CDR1 is DFQATT and CDR2 is SNEGSKA (reference sequence). The CDR3 here is CSARASDPNYEQYF. CDR3 nucleotides: TGCAGTGCTAGAGCGAGCGATCCCAACTACGAGCAGTACTTC.

In the case of this clonotype: A junction end diverges from the germline sequence, so it may reflect a read error. This rearrangement joins TRBV2 to TRBJ1-5, with D perhaps TRBD1 (5 bases). The CDR3 is 13 residues long. Germline V CDR1 and CDR2: SNHLY, FYNNEI. The CDR3 reads CASRAGRNQPQHF. CDR3 DNA: TGTGCCAGCAGGGCGGGGCGCAACCAGCCCCAGCATTTT.

The chain carries TRBV19 and TRBJ1-2, with D unclear. The ends were cut back, 7 bases at V and 4 bases at J, with 19 bases in the middle. The germline gives CDR1 LNHDA, CDR2 SQIVND (reference sequence). The CDR3 is 15 residues long. The CDR3 loop reads CASKTPHRGPYGYTF. DNA of the CDR3: TGTGCCAGTAAAACCCCACATCGAGGTCCCTATGGCTACACCTTC.

The genes are TRBV19 and TRBJ1-1; 11 positions agree with TRBD1. The CDR3 loop spans 17 amino acids. Germline CDR1 is LNHDA and CDR2 is SQIVND (reference sequence). The V segment lost 6 bases and the J segment 4 bases; nucleotides outside the gene matches: 13. CDR3 in DNA: TGTGCCAGTAGCATGGACAGGGGGCACCGGTTGGGCACTGAAGCTTTCTTT. Its translation is CASSMDRGHRLGTEAFF.

This clonotype has only one observation. The genes are TRBV20-1 and TRBJ2-3; possible D gene TRBD2, 5 bases. V shed 6 bases and J shed 1 base, with 14 bases lying between them. Germline V gives CDR1 DFQATT, CDR2 SNEGSKA (reference sequence). The CDR3 has 14 amino acids. The CDR3 sequence is CSAWTPDRTDTQYF. The CDR3 DNA reads as TGCAGTGCGTGGACTCCCGACCGCACAGATACGCAGTATTTT.

The chain links TRBV7-3 to TRBJ2-3; D possibly matches TRBD1 or TRBD2 (7 bases each). V lost 5 bases and J lost 8, with 11 bases in between. The CDR3 runs to 12 residues. Germline CDR1 and CDR2: SGHTA and FQGTGA. CDR3 DNA: TGTGCCAGCAGCGTCAGGGGGGGTACGCAGTATTTT. Amino acids: CASSVRGGTQYF.

The V call is TRBV25-1, the J call TRBJ1-6; the D gene is possibly TRBD1 (6 bases). CDR3 size: 14 residues. The V gene's germline CDR1 is MGHDK and CDR2 SYGVNS. V lost 6 bases to trimming and J lost 6 bases, with 12 bases between them. The CDR3 is CASRGGASNSPLHF. CDR3 in DNA: TGTGCCAGCAGGGGGGGGGCTTCTAATTCACCCCTCCACTTT.

The chain joins TRBV19 to TRBJ1-1; maybe TRBD1 (5 bases). Germline CDR1 reads LNHDA; CDR2 reads SQIVND (reference sequence). The CDR3 loop spans 13 amino acids. V lost 5 bases to trimming and J lost 11 bases, with 18 bases between them. CDR3 DNA: TGTGCCAGTAGTGTGAGGGGCGACCTGGGGGCTTTCTTT. Encoded protein: CASSVRGDLGAFF.

This clonotype showed up just a few times. V and J are TRBV15 and TRBJ1-2; weak D call: TRBD1 (5 bases). Trimming took off 4 bases at V and 8 bases at J, with 14 bases between the two ends. Germline V gene data show CDR1 as LNHNV and CDR2 as YYDKDF (reference sequence). The CDR3 is 13 residues long. For the CDR3, the DNA is TGTGCCACCAGCAAGGCCAGGGACGGCGGCTACACCTTC. It is translated as CATSKARDGGYTF. Together with reference TRBV15 and TRBJ1-2, the CDR3 gives the full variable domain: DAMVIQNPRYQVTQFGKPVTLSCSQTLNHNVMYWYQQKSSQAPKLLFHYYDKDFNNEADTPDNFQSRRPNTSFCFLDIRSPGLGDTAMYLCATSKARDGGYTFGSGTRLTVV.

This sequence joins TRBV7-2 and TRBJ2-1; 8 nucleotides agree with TRBD2. The CDR3 has 15 amino acids. Germline CDR1 reads SGHTA; CDR2 reads FQGNSA. Trimming removed 5 bases from V and 3 bases from J; junction bases left unmatched: 6. The DNA of the CDR3 is TGTGCCAGCAGCCCTCGGAGCGGGAGCTACAATGAGCAGTTCTTC. Translating it yields CASSPRSGSYNEQFF.

The chain carries TRBV6-1 and TRBJ2-7, with D perhaps matching TRBD2 (7 bases). The CDR3 runs to 14 residues. V lost 6 bases, J lost 0 bases, and 12 bases lay in between. From germline, CDR1 is MNHNS and CDR2 SASEGT. CDR3 sequence: CASRRGGISYEQYF. The CDR3 DNA reads as TGTGCCAGCAGGAGGGGGGGAATCTCCTACGAGCAGTACTTC.

In its sample, this clonotype was seen once. This chain joins TRBV12-3 or TRBV12-4 and TRBJ2-2; D is uncertain. V was shortened by 7 bases and J by 4 bases, with 7 bases between the two germline ends. The CDR3 has 12 amino acids. The chain's CDR3 is CASKKGTGELFF. Here the CDR3 DNA reads TGTGCCAGCAAAAAGGGCACCGGGGAGCTGTTTTTT.

J is TRBJ1-1 and V is TRBV7-2, with no clear D. The germline V gene has CDR1 SGHTA and CDR2 FQGNSA. V dropped 3 bases and J dropped 4 bases, with 15 bases sitting between them. This CDR3 region has 15 residues. The CDR3 sequence is CASSFKAGGATEAFF. The DNA for the CDR3 is TGTGCCAGCAGCTTCAAGGCTGGCGGTGCCACTGAAGCTTTCTTT.

The V call is TRBV6-1, the J call TRBJ1-3; 7 positions agree with TRBD1. The CDR3 spans 15 residues. J gave up 0 bases and V 6 bases, and 5 bases lay outside the gene matches. The germline V gene has CDR1 MNHNS and CDR2 SASEGT. Written as DNA, the CDR3 is TGTGCCAGCAGACGAAACAGGGGCTCTGGAAACACCATATATTTT. Translating gives CASRRNRGSGNTIYF.

The CDR3 is CATIGAENTEAFF. Written as DNA, the CDR3 is TGTGCCACCATCGGGGCGGAGAACACTGAAGCTTTCTTT. The rearrangement uses TRBV24-1 and TRBJ1-1; D is possibly TRBD1 (5 bases). V lost 8 bases and J lost 1, with 10 bases in between. This CDR3 is built from 13 residues. The germline V gene encodes CDR1 KGHDR and CDR2 SFDVKD.

The chain employs TRBV6-1 and TRBJ1-1, with TRBD1 as a possible D gene (5 bases). Trimming shortened V by 6 bases and J by 11 bases, and 16 bases separated the two germline ends. The CDR3 extends over 12 amino acids. Germline values: CDR1 MNHNS, CDR2 SASEGT. CDR3: CASREAGARAFF. The CDR3 nucleotides read TGTGCCAGCAGAGAGGCCGGGGCTAGGGCTTTCTTT.

The chain combines TRBV10-2 with TRBJ1-2; D call uncertain. CDR3 length: 13 amino acids. CDR1 and CDR2 from the germline V gene are WSHSY and SAAADI. Trimming stripped 2 bases from V and 8 bases from J, with 12 bases between. The CDR3 spells CASSETGVGGYTF. The CDR3 nucleotides are TGCGCCAGCAGTGAGACGGGAGTCGGGGGCTACACCTTC.

The V and J genes are TRBV11-2 and TRBJ2-6, with D maybe TRBD1 (5 bases). V gave up 8 bases and J gave up 0 bases, with 17 bases separating them. CDR1 is SGHAT, CDR2 FQNNGV, per germline. This CDR3 is 17 amino acids long. CDR3 in DNA: TGTGCCAGCCGTTTCTCTGGCAGGGCCTCTGGGGCCAACGTCCTGACTTTC. Protein sequence: CASRFSGRASGANVLTF. Variable domain in full (rest from reference TRBV11-2 and TRBJ2-6): EAGVAQSPRYKIIEKRQSVAFWCNPISGHATLYWYQQILGQGPKLLIQFQNNGVVDDSQLPKDRFSAERLKGVDSTLKIQPAKLEDSAVYLCASRFSGRASGANVLTFGAGSRLTVL.

V usage is TRBV6-2 or TRBV6-3 and J usage is TRBJ2-1; TRBD2 agrees at 14 bases. Trimming took 0 bases from V and 5 from J; bases not matched to a gene: 6. CDR1 and CDR2 (germline): MNHEY, SVGEGT. The CDR3 has 18 amino acids. The CDR3 region has the DNA TGTGCCAGCAGTTACTCCGGGACTAGCGGGAGTCTTGACAATGAGCAGTTCTTC. It is translated as CASSYSGTSGSLDNEQFF.

This chain joins TRBV27 and TRBJ2-2; D is undetermined. V lost 0 bases, J lost 4 bases, and 9 bases lay in between. The length of the CDR3 is 15 residues. The germline V gene encodes CDR1 MNHEY and CDR2 SMNVEV (reference sequence). The CDR3 loop is CASSLSGAPTGELFF. The CDR3 bases are TGTGCCAGCAGTTTATCCGGCGCCCCCACCGGGGAGCTGTTTTTT.

The V and J genes are TRBV2 and TRBJ1-5; 7 bases align to TRBD1. Germline CDR1 is SNHLY and CDR2 is FYNNEI. CDR3 length: 13 residues. Losses at the gene ends were 7 bases for V and 6 bases for J; bases not matched to a gene: 6. As DNA, the CDR3 is TGTGCCAGCATGGTGCAGGGGGGTCAGCCCCAGCATTTT. Protein sequence: CASMVQGGQPQHF.

The chain links TRBV6-2 or TRBV6-3 to TRBJ2-3; 11 nucleotides line up with TRBD2. V was pared by 0 bases and J by 2 bases, with 10 bases of the junction left unmatched. There are 19 residues in the CDR3. Germline V gene sequence: CDR1 MNHEY, CDR2 SVGEGT. The CDR3 region has the DNA TGTGCCAGCAGTTACTCCGGGACTAGCGGATGGGGGGCCACAGATACGCAGTATTTT. Amino acid sequence: CASSYSGTSGWGATDTQYF.

The chain carries TRBV20-1 and TRBJ1-5; no definite D call. Deletions cut 2 bases from V and 0 bases from J, with 5 bases between. Germline-derived CDR1 and CDR2 are DFQATT and SNEGSKA (reference sequence). The CDR3 is made up of 13 amino acids. CDR3: CSARWTSNQPQHF. The DNA of the CDR3 is TGCAGTGCTAGATGGACTAGCAATCAGCCCCAGCATTTT.

V and J are TRBV20-1 and TRBJ2-5; no reliable D call. Germline loops: CDR1 DFQATT, CDR2 SNEGSKA (reference sequence). Trimming left V 1 base short and J 4 bases short, with 13 bases between. The CDR3 consists of 14 residues. The CDR3 DNA reads as TGCAGTGCTAGAGCCTTCACGAGGCTAGAGACCCAGTACTTC. Translating gives CSARAFTRLETQYF.

This clonotype was seen more than once but under ten times. The chain recombines TRBV7-2 with TRBJ2-7, with D possibly being TRBD2 (6 bases). The V and J ends lost 1 base and 0 bases respectively, with 10 bases between them. This CDR3 contains 15 residues. Germline V gives CDR1 SGHTA, CDR2 FQGNSA. CDR3 region: CASSLVAGSSYEQYF. The CDR3 nucleotides are TGTGCCAGCAGCTTAGTGGCGGGGTCCTCCTACGAGCAGTACTTC.

The rearrangement links TRBV7-2 to TRBJ2-5; no reliable D call. Germline V CDR1 and CDR2: SGHTA, FQGNSA. V lost 5 bases and J lost 3, with 10 bases in between. This CDR3 comprises 13 residues. The DNA for the CDR3 is TGTGCCAGCAGCCCCAGACCGAAAGAGACCCAGTACTTC. This codes for CASSPRPKETQYF.

The chain links TRBV30 to TRBJ2-7, with D uncertain. Germline assignment: CDR1 GTSNPN and CDR2 SVGIG (reference sequence). There are 14 residues in the CDR3. The ends were cut back, 4 bases at V and 2 bases at J, with 15 bases in the middle. CDR3 DNA sequence: TGTGCCTGGAAGGGTGGATCGGCGGCCTACGAGCAGTACTTC. Its translation is CAWKGGSAAYEQYF.

The CDR3 reads CASSNPSLRRANYGYTF. The CDR3 DNA reads as TGTGCCAGTAGTAACCCCTCCCTGCGGCGAGCTAACTATGGCTACACCTTC. The chain links TRBV19 to TRBJ1-2; no definite D call. Germline-derived CDR1 and CDR2 are LNHDA and SQIVND (reference sequence). The CDR3 covers 17 residues. The V end was cut by 4 bases, the J end by 0 bases, with 18 bases between. The complete variable domain, with remaining parts taken from reference TRBV19 and TRBJ1-2, reads DGGITQSPKYLFRKEGQNVTLSCEQNLNHDAMYWYRQDPGQGLRLIYYSQIVNDFQKGDIAEGYSVSREKKESFPLTVTSAQKNPTAFYLCASSNPSLRRANYGYTFGSGTRLTVV.